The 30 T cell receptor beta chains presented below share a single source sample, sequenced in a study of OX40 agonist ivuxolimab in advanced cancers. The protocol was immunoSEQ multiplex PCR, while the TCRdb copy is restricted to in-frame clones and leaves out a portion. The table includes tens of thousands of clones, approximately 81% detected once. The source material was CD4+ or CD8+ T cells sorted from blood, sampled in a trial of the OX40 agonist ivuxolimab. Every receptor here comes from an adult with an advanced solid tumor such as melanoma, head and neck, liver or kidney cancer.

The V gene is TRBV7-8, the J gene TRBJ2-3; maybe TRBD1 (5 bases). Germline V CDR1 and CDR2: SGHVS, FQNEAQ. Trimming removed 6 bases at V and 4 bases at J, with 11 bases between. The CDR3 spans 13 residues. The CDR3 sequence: CASRIGVADTQYF. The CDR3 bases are TGTGCCAGCAGGATAGGGGTCGCAGATACGCAGTATTTT.

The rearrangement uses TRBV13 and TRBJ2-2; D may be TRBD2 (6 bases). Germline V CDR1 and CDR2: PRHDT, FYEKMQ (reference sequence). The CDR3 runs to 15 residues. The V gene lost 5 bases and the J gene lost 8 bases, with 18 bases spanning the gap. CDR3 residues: CASSPPGLGAGELFF. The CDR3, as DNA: TGTGCCAGCAGCCCCCCGGGACTCGGAGCTGGGGAGCTGTTTTTT. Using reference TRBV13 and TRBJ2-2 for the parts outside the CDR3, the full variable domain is AAGVIQSPRHLIKEKRETATLKCYPIPRHDTVYWYQQGPGQDPQFLISFYEKMQSDKGSIPDRFSAQQFSDYHSELNMSSLELGDSALYFCASSPPGLGAGELFFGEGSRLTVL.

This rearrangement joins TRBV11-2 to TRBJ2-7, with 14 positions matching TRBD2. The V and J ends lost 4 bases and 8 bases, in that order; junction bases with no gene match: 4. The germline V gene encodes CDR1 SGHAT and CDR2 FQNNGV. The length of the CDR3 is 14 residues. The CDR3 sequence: CASSSTSGGAKQYF. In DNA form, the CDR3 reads TGTGCCAGCAGCTCGACTAGCGGGGGGGCTAAGCAGTACTTC.

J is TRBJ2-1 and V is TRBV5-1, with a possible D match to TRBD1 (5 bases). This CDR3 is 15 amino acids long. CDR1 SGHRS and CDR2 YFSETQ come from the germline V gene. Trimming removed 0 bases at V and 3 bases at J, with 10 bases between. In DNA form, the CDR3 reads TGCGCCAGCAGCTTGGATGGGGCCAACTACAATGAGCAGTTCTTC. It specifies CASSLDGANYNEQFF.

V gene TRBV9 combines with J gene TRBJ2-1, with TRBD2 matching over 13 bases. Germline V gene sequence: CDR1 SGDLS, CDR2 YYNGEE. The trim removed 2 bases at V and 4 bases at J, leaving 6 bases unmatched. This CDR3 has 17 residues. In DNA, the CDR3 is TGTGCCAGCAGCGTCAGACTAGCGGGAGGTCGGTACAATGAGCAGTTCTTC. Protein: CASSVRLAGGRYNEQFF.

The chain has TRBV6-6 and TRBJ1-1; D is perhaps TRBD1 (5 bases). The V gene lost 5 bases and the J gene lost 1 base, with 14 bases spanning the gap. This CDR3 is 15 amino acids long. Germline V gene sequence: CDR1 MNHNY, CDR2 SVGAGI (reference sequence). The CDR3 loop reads CASSRSGESNTEAFF. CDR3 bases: TGTGCCAGCAGTCGGTCGGGGGAATCGAACACTGAAGCTTTCTTT.

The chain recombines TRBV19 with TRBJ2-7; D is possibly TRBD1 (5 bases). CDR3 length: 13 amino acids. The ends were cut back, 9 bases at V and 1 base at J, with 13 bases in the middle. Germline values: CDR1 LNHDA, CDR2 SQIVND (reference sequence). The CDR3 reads CASARRQSYEQYF. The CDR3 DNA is TGTGCCAGCGCCCGGCGACAGTCCTACGAGCAGTACTTC.

CDR3 DNA sequence: TGCGCCAGCAGCCAAGCATATCCGGCAGGGGCCTATGGCTACACCTTC. Protein sequence: CASSQAYPAGAYGYTF. The chain couples TRBV4-3 to TRBJ1-2; D is possibly TRBD1 (6 bases). The CDR3 spans 16 residues. V was pared by 1 base and J by 4 bases, with 16 bases between. The germline CDR1 and CDR2 sequences are LGHNA and YSLEER.

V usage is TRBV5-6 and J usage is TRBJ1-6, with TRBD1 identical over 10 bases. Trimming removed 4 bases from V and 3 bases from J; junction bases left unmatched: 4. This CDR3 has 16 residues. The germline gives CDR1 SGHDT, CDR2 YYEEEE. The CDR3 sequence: CASSGRTGGYNSPLHF. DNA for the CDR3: TGTGCCAGCAGCGGGAGGACAGGGGGCTATAATTCACCCCTCCACTTT.

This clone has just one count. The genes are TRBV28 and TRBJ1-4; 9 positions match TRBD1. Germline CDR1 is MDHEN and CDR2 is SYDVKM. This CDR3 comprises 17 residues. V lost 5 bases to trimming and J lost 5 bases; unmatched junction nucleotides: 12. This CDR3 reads CASSGQGLVLRNEKLFF. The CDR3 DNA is TGTGCCAGCAGTGGACAGGGGCTAGTACTCCGGAATGAAAAACTGTTTTTT.

CDR3 amino acids: CASSVTPSGANVLTF. CDR3 bases: TGCGCCAGCAGCGTTACGCCCTCTGGGGCCAACGTCCTGACTTTC. The V call is TRBV5-1, the J call TRBJ2-6, with D unresolved. V lost 4 bases, J lost 0 bases, and 8 bases lay in between. The CDR3 sequence is 15 residues long. Germline V lookup: CDR1 SGHRS, CDR2 YFSETQ.

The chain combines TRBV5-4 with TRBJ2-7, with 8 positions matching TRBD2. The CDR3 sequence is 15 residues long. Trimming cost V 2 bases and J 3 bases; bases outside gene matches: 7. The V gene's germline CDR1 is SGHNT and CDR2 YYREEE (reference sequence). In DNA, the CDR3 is TGTGCCAGCAGCTTCTGGGCGGGGGGTTACTACGAGCAGTACTTC. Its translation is CASSFWAGGYYEQYF.

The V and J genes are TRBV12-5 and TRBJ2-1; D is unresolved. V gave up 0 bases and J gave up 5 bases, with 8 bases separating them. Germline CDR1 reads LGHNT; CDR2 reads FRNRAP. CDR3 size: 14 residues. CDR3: CASGLVLENNEQFF. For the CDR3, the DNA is TGTGCTAGTGGTTTGGTACTCGAGAACAATGAGCAGTTCTTC. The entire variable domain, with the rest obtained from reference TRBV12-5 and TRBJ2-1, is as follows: DARVTQTPRHKVTEMGQEVTMRCQPILGHNTVFWYRQTMMQGLELLAYFRNRAPLDDSGMPKDRFSAEMPDATLATLKIQPSEPRDSAVYFCASGLVLENNEQFFGPGTRLTVL.

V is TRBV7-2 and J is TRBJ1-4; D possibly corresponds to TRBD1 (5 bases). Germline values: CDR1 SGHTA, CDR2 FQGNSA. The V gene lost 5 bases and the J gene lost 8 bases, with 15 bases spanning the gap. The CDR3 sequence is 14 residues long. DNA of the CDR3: TGTGCCAGCAGCCCCGGCGGGGGTGGAGAAAAACTGTTTTTT. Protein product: CASSPGGGGEKLFF.

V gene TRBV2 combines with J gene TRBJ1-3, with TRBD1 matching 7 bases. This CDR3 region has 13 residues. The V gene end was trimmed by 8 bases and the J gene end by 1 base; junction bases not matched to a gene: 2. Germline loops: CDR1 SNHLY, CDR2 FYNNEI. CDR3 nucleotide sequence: TGTGCCAGCCCCAGGGGGTCTGGAAACACCATATATTTT. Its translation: CASPRGSGNTIYF.

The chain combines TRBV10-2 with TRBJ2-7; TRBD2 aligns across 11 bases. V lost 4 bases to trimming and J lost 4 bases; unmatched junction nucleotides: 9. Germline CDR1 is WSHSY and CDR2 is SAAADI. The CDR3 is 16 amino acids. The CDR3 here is CASSAPGTSGRYEQYF. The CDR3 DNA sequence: TGCGCCAGCAGTGCCCCTGGCACTAGCGGGAGATACGAGCAGTACTTC.

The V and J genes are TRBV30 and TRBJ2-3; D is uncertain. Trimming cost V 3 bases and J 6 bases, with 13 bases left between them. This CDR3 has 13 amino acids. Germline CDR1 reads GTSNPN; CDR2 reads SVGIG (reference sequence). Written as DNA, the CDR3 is TGTGCCTGGAGCGTGGGCCTGCGGGATACGCAGTATTTT. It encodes CAWSVGLRDTQYF.

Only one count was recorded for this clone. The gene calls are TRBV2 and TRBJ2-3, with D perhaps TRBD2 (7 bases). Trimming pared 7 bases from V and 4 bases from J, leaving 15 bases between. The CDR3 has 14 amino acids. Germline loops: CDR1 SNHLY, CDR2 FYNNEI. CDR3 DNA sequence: TGTGCCAGCAAGGCGGGGGCCAGGTCAGATACGCAGTATTTT. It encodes CASKAGARSDTQYF. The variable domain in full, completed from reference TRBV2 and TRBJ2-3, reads EPEVTQTPSHQVTQMGQEVILRCVPISNHLYFYWYRQILGQKVEFLVSFYNNEISEKSEIFDDQFSVERPDGSNFTLKIRSTKLEDSAMYFCASKAGARSDTQYFGPGTRLTVL.

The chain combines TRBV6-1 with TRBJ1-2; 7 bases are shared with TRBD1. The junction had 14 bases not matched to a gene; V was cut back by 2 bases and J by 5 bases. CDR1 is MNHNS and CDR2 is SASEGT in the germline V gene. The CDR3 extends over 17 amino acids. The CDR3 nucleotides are TGTGCCAGCAGTGAATACAGCCCCGGGACAGTATTTTATGGCTACACCTTC. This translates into CASSEYSPGTVFYGYTF.

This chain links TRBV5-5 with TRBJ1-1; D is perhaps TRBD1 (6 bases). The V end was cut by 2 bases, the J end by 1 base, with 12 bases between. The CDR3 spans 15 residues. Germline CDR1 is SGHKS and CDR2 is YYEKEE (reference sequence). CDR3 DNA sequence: TGTGCCAGCAGCTTTTCGAACAGGGCGAACACTGAAGCTTTCTTT. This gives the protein CASSFSNRANTEAFF.

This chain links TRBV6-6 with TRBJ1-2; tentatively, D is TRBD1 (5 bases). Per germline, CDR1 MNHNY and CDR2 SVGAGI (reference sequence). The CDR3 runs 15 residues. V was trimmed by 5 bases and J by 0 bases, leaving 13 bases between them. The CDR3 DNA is TGTGCCAGCAGTCTACAGGAAATCTCTAACTATGGCTACACCTTC. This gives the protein CASSLQEISNYGYTF.

The CDR3 bases are TGCGCCAGCAGCTATATCAGGGGGCAGTACGAGCAGTACTTC. The encoded protein is CASSYIRGQYEQYF. The J gene is TRBJ2-7, the V gene TRBV5-1, with 8 bases lining up with TRBD1. The length of the CDR3 is 14 residues. V shed 3 bases and J 4 bases; nucleotides not matched to a gene: 6. Per germline, CDR1 SGHRS and CDR2 YFSETQ.

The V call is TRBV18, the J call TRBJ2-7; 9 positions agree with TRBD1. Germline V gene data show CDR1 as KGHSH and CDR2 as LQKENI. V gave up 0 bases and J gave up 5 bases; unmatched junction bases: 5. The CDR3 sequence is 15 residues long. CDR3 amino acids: CASSPPSTGGNEQYF. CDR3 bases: TGTGCCAGCTCACCACCGTCGACAGGGGGTAACGAGCAGTACTTC. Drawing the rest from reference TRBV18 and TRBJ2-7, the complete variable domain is NAGVMQNPRHLVRRRGQEARLRCSPMKGHSHVYWYRQLPEEGLKFMVYLQKENIIDESGMPKERFSAEFPKEGPSILRIQQVVRGDSAAYFCASSPPSTGGNEQYFGPGTRLTVT.

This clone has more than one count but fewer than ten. CDR3 coding DNA: TGCAGCGTTGAGGGGGACCGCCCTGAAGCTTTCTTT. This sequence encodes CSVEGDRPEAFF. This chain links TRBV29-1 with TRBJ1-1; D is perhaps TRBD1 (5 bases). CDR3 length: 12 residues. Deletions cut 3 bases from V and 6 bases from J, with 11 bases between. Germline values: CDR1 SQVTM, CDR2 ANQGSEA.

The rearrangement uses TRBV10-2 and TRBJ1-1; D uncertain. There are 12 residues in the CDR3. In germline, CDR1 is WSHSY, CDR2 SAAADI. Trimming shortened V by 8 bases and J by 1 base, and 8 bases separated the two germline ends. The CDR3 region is CASQRQNTEAFF. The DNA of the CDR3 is TGCGCCAGCCAGAGGCAGAACACTGAAGCTTTCTTT.

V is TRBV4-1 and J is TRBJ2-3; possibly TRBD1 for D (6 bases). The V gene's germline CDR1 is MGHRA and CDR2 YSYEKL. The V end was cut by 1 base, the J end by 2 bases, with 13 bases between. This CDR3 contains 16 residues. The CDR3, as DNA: TGCGCCAGCAGCCAAGCTACAGGGATAGCCACAGATACGCAGTATTTT. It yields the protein CASSQATGIATDTQYF.

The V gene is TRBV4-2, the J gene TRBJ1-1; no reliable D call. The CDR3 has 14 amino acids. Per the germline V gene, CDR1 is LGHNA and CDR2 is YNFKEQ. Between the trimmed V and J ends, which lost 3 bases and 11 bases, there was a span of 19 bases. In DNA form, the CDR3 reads TGTGCCAGCAGCCAGGACCGGACTGCGTCCGGGGCTTTCTTT. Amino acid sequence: CASSQDRTASGAFF.

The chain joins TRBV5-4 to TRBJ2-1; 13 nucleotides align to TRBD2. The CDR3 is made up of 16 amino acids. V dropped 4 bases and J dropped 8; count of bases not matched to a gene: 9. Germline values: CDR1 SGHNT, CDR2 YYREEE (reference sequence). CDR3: CASSPRLAGGYDEQFF. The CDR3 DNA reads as TGTGCCAGCAGCCCTCGACTAGCGGGGGGTTATGATGAGCAGTTCTTC.

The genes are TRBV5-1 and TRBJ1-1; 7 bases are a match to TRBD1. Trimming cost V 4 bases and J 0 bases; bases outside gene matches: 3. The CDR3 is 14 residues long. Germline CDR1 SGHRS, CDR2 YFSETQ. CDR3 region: CASSGTAMNTEAFF. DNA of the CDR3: TGCGCCAGCAGCGGGACAGCCATGAACACTGAAGCTTTCTTT. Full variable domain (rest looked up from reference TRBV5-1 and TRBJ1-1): KAGVTQTPRYLIKTRGQQVTLSCSPISGHRSVSWYQQTPGQGLQFLFEYFSETQRNKGNFPGRFSGRQFSNSRSEMNVSTLELGDSALYLCASSGTAMNTEAFFGQGTRLTVV.

The CDR3 loop is CASSLFNTEAFF. CDR3 sequence (DNA): TGTGCCAGCAGCTTGTTCAACACTGAAGCTTTCTTT. The chain recombines TRBV5-6 with TRBJ1-1; D call uncertain. The CDR3 contains 12 residues. Germline V gene data show CDR1 as SGHDT and CDR2 as YYEEEE. Trimming removed 1 base from V and 2 bases from J, with 3 bases in between.